This T cell receptor (beta chain) stems from a study of blood T cell repertoires in COVID-19. The J segment lost 4 bases and the V segment lost 2 bases, leaving 3 bases of the junction unmatched. CDR1 SEHNR and CDR2 FQNEAQ come from the germline V gene (reference sequence). The CDR3 has 15 residues. Clones were sequenced by immunoSEQ multiplex PCR, and TCRdb holds only the in-frame ones, with some missing. The data hold approximately 190,000 clones, with roughly 84% observed a single time. The clonotype was recovered from a man in his forties who had recovered from COVID-19. This chain uses TRBV7-9 with TRBJ1-2; 11 bases map to TRBD1. Material for sequencing was PBMCs or T cells enriched from blood (not recorded which). The DNA of the CDR3 is TGTGCCAGCAGCTTATGGGACAGGGGGACCTATGGCTACACCTTC. It is translated as CASSLWDRGTYGYTF.